Below, 21 T cell receptor beta chains from the same sample are listed, as sequenced in a study of immune evolution from preneoplasia to lung adenocarcinoma. Repertoires were generated with immunoSEQ multiplex PCR, while TCRdb's copy carries only in-frame clones and drops some. The table includes about 7,800 clones, around 80% detected once. Sequenced input: FFPE minimally invasive lung adenocarcinoma tissue. The receptor source for this set is an older donor with lung adenocarcinoma.

V usage is TRBV5-8 and J usage is TRBJ1-5; D perhaps matches TRBD1 (6 bases). Trimming removed 1 base at V and 2 bases at J, with 13 bases between. This CDR3 spans 16 amino acids. Germline values: CDR1 SGHTS, CDR2 YDEGEE. In nucleotides, the CDR3 is TGTGCCAGCAGCTTGTGGGGGCCCTGGGGCAATCAGCCCCAGCATTTT. Translation: CASSLWGPWGNQPQHF.

This clone was observed a handful of times. J is TRBJ1-2 and V is TRBV30; D is unclear. The V end was cut by 4 bases, the J end by 2 bases, with 11 bases between. CDR3 length: 13 residues. Per the germline V gene, CDR1 is GTSNPN and CDR2 is SVGIG (reference sequence). The CDR3 nucleotides read TGTGCCTGGACCCTTTTACAGAACTATGGCTACACCTTC. It is translated as CAWTLLQNYGYTF.

Concerning this clone: This sample also contains other DNA sequences that code for the same CDR3. This chain links TRBV7-9 with TRBJ2-1; TRBD2 matches at 9 bases. The CDR3 spans 19 residues. Germline V gives CDR1 SEHNR, CDR2 FQNEAQ (reference sequence). V was clipped by 2 bases and J by 7 bases; unmatched bases: 18. In DNA, the CDR3 is TGTGCCAGCAGCTTATATGGGGGCGGGAGGGCCCCAACTTATAATGAGCAGTTCTTC. Amino acid sequence: CASSLYGGGRAPTYNEQFF. The full variable domain, rest sourced from reference TRBV7-9 and TRBJ2-1, is DTGVSQNPRHKITKRGQNVTFRCDPISEHNRLYWYRQTLGQGPEFLTYFQNEAQLEKSRLLSDRFSAERPKGSFSTLEIQRTEQGDSAMYLCASSLYGGGRAPTYNEQFFGPGTRLTVL.

V gene TRBV6-4 combines with J gene TRBJ1-1, with D possibly matching TRBD1 (5 bases). V lost 2 bases, J lost 4 bases, and 11 bases lay in between. CDR1 and CDR2 (germline): MRHNA, SNTAGT. The CDR3 contains 14 residues. CDR3 in amino acids: CASSDGAGSTEAFF. The CDR3 nucleotides are TGTGCCAGCAGTGACGGGGCAGGGAGCACTGAAGCTTTCTTT.

The V call is TRBV18, the J call TRBJ2-1, with 7 bases lining up with TRBD2. J gave up 2 bases and V 2 bases, and 6 bases lay outside the gene matches. CDR3 length: 16 amino acids. Germline V gene lookup returns CDR1 KGHSH and CDR2 LQKENI. CDR3 amino acids: CASSPMASGTYNEQFF. As DNA, the CDR3 is TGTGCCAGCTCACCAATGGCTAGCGGTACCTACAATGAGCAGTTCTTC.

The J gene is TRBJ2-7, the V gene TRBV7-9; 11 bases line up with TRBD2. The CDR3 covers 17 residues. Trimming removed 6 bases from V and 2 bases from J; junction bases left unmatched: 12. Germline assignment: CDR1 SEHNR and CDR2 FQNEAQ (reference sequence). The CDR3 spells CASSSLPTSGKTYEQYF. Here the CDR3 DNA reads TGTGCCAGCAGTTCGCTCCCGACTAGCGGGAAGACCTACGAGCAGTACTTC. The full variable domain, its missing parts supplied by reference TRBV7-9 and TRBJ2-7, is DTGVSQNPRHKITKRGQNVTFRCDPISEHNRLYWYRQTLGQGPEFLTYFQNEAQLEKSRLLSDRFSAERPKGSFSTLEIQRTEQGDSAMYLCASSSLPTSGKTYEQYFGPGTRLTVT.

This chain joins TRBV10-3 and TRBJ2-1; D is possibly TRBD2 (6 bases). The V end was cut by 5 bases, the J end by 6 bases, with 11 bases between. CDR1 and CDR2 from the germline V gene are ENHRY and SYGVKD. This CDR3 region has 13 residues. CDR3 DNA: TGTGCCATCAGTAATGGAGGGCGCAATGAGCAGTTCTTC. As protein: CAISNGGRNEQFF.

The chain uses TRBV18 and TRBJ2-1; the match to TRBD2 covers 11 bases. There are 12 residues in the CDR3. From germline, CDR1 is KGHSH and CDR2 LQKENI. With V trimmed by 6 bases and J by 12 bases, 4 bases remained unmatched. The DNA for the CDR3 is TGTGCCAGCTCTAGCGGGAGGGCCGGGCAGTTCTTC. Protein: CASSSGRAGQFF.

The rearrangement links TRBV7-2 to TRBJ2-7; D unclear. The CDR3 has 14 amino acids. Per germline, CDR1 SGHTA and CDR2 FQGNSA. Trimming removed 3 bases from V and 3 bases from J, with 12 bases in between. The CDR3 bases are TGTGCCAGCAGCTTGAGCAGTGAAGACTACGAGCAGTACTTC. Its translation: CASSLSSEDYEQYF.

This rearrangement joins TRBV29-1 to TRBJ1-2; D call uncertain. This CDR3 comprises 8 residues. Looked up from germline, CDR1 is SQVTM and CDR2 is ANQGSEA. Deletions cut 7 bases from V and 6 bases from J, with 3 bases between. In DNA, the CDR3 is TGCAGCGGGGATGGCTACACCTTC. This gives the protein CSGDGYTF.

This clone was observed a few times. This chain links TRBV4-1 with TRBJ1-6; D uncertain. There are 14 residues in the CDR3. The V end was cut by 0 bases, the J end by 6 bases, with 6 bases between. Germline CDR1 reads MGHRA; CDR2 reads YSYEKL. The CDR3 coding sequence is TGCGCCAGCAGCCAAGATCCCACTAATTCACCCCTCCACTTT. Protein product: CASSQDPTNSPLHF.

This clone showed up just a few times. CDR3 DNA sequence: TGTGCCAGCAGCATCGCACGGCTAGCGGGAGTCTACAATGAGCAGTTCTTC. Translated, it gives CASSIARLAGVYNEQFF. The gene calls are TRBV7-9 and TRBJ2-1; 10 bases fit TRBD2. V shed 5 bases, J shed 3 bases, and the junction held 10 bases outside the gene matches. The CDR3 covers 17 residues. Per germline, CDR1 SEHNR and CDR2 FQNEAQ (reference sequence).

The chain couples TRBV10-3 to TRBJ2-7; 8 bases match TRBD1. Germline CDR1 and CDR2: ENHRY and SYGVKD. V shed 3 bases, J shed 1 base, and the junction held 5 bases outside the gene matches. CDR3 length: 15 amino acids. The CDR3, as DNA: TGTGCCATCAGTGACGCGGGACAGGTATCCTACGAGCAGTACTTC. Protein product: CAISDAGQVSYEQYF.

The sample holds one count of this clone. The chain is built from TRBV19 and TRBJ2-1; 7 bases map to TRBD2. CDR3 length: 13 residues. Germline assignment: CDR1 LNHDA and CDR2 SQIVND (reference sequence). The V and J ends lost 11 bases and 3 bases, in that order; junction bases with no gene match: 7. DNA of the CDR3: TGTGCCTCGGGGGGAGGGTTCTACAATGAGCAGTTCTTC. The encoded protein is CASGGGFYNEQFF.

The rearrangement joins TRBV12-2 to TRBJ2-5. TRBV12-2 constitutes a pseudogene. The CDR3 loop spans 11 amino acids. CDR3 nucleotides: TGTGCAAGTCGCCTCATGGGGACCCAGTACTTC. Its protein product is CASRLMGTQYF.

The genes are TRBV10-2 and TRBJ1-3; D possibly corresponds to TRBD1 (5 bases). CDR1 is WSHSY and CDR2 is SAAADI in the germline V gene. The CDR3 consists of 15 residues. V lost 9 bases to trimming and J lost 2 bases, with 17 bases between them. In DNA form, the CDR3 reads TGCGCCAGTTGTTTCGACAGTACTACTGGAAACACCATATATTTT. It yields the protein CASCFDSTTGNTIYF.

The chain recombines TRBV28 with TRBJ2-7, with a weak D call TRBD2 (5 bases). Per the germline V gene, CDR1 is MDHEN and CDR2 is SYDVKM. V gave up 5 bases and J gave up 4 bases, with 15 bases separating them. This CDR3 contains 14 residues. The CDR3 sequence is CASSPHQEGYEQYF. As DNA, the CDR3 is TGTGCCAGCAGTCCGCATCAAGAGGGATACGAGCAGTACTTC. The full variable domain, its missing parts supplied by reference TRBV28 and TRBJ2-7, is DVKVTQSSRYLVKRTGEKVFLECVQDMDHENMFWYRQDPGLGLRLIYFSYDVKMKEKGDIPEGYSVSREKKERFSLILESASTNQTSMYLCASSPHQEGYEQYFGPGTRLTVT.

This clone was detected only a few times. V usage is TRBV10-1 and J usage is TRBJ2-7, with D perhaps TRBD2 (6 bases). V was trimmed by 8 bases and J by 2 bases, leaving 16 bases between them. Germline CDR1 reads WNHNN; CDR2 reads SYGVQD (reference sequence). There are 14 residues in the CDR3. The CDR3 is CASSNGGIPYEQYF. As DNA, the CDR3 is TGCGCCAGCTCAAATGGAGGGATCCCCTACGAGCAGTACTTC.

This clone occurred a few times. The chain is built from TRBV7-2 and TRBJ2-3, with 9 bases lining up with TRBD2. V shed 2 bases and J 2 bases; nucleotides not matched to a gene: 11. This CDR3 has 18 amino acids. Germline values: CDR1 SGHTA, CDR2 FQGNSA. The CDR3 region is CASSLYGGRALNTDTQYF. CDR3 coding DNA: TGTGCCAGCAGCTTATATGGCGGGAGGGCCTTGAACACAGATACGCAGTATTTT.

Remarks on this clone: Distinct nucleotide sequences in the sample also encode this CDR3. The chain links TRBV9 to TRBJ2-1, with 9 bases aligning to TRBD2. After removal of 3 bases from V and 6 bases from J, the junction contained 7 bases not matched to a gene. The CDR3 is 15 residues long. Looked up from germline, CDR1 is SGDLS and CDR2 is YYNGEE. The CDR3 here is CASSAPGLASNEQFF. The CDR3 DNA reads TGTGCCAGCAGCGCCCCGGGACTAGCTTCCAATGAGCAGTTCTTC.

The rearrangement links TRBV28 to TRBJ2-7; D is ambiguous. Germline CDR1 reads MDHEN; CDR2 reads SYDVKM. Trimming stripped 5 bases from V and 0 bases from J, with 5 bases between. The CDR3 runs 12 residues. The CDR3 protein is CASSGASYEQYF. DNA of the CDR3: TGTGCCAGCAGTGGCGCCTCCTACGAGCAGTACTTC.